A single count supports the clone carrying this T cell receptor (beta chain). It may be a read error: a sequence one base away is much more abundant. The data were taken from a study of molecular identifiers for immune sequencing clone quantification. TCRdb reanalysed the PCR reads using MiXCR and keeps one entry per CDR3 protein. The sample includes over 550,000 distinct CDR3 sequences, 25% of them seen just once. The V and J ends lost 5 bases and 2 bases respectively, with 11 bases between them. The CDR3 covers 14 residues. CDR1 and CDR2 from the germline V gene are SEHNR and FQNEAQ (reference sequence).

The V call is TRBV7-9, the J call TRBJ2-3; the D is unclear. The sequenced sample was naive CD8+ T cells from blood, with Jurkat cell RNA spiked in. This sample's subset: FACS-sorted CD8+CD4-CCR7+CD45RA+ naive T cells. The clonotype was recovered from a human donor in good health. Some libraries in this study had Jurkat cell RNA spiked in. CDR3 sequence (DNA): TGTGCCAGCAGCCCAACCCATCACACAGATACGCAGTATTTT. Translating it yields CASSPTHHTDTQYF.